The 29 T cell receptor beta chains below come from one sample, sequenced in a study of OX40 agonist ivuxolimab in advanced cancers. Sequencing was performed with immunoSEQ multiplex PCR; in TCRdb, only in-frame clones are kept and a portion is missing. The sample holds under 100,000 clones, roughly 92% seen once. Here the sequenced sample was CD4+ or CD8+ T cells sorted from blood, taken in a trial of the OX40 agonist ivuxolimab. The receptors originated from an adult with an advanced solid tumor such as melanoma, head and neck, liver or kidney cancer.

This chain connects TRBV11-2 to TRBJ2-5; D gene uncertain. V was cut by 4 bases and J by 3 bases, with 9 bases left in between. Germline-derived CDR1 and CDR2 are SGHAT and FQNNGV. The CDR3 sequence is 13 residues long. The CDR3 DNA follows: TGTGCCAGCAGCTCCCCCGGTGAAGAGACCCAGTACTTC. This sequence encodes CASSSPGEETQYF.

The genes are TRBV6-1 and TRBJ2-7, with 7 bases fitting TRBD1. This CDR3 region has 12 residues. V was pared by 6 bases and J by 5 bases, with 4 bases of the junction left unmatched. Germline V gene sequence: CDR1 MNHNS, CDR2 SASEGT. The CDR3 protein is CASSPQGHEQYF. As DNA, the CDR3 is TGTGCCAGCAGCCCACAGGGGCACGAGCAGTACTTC.

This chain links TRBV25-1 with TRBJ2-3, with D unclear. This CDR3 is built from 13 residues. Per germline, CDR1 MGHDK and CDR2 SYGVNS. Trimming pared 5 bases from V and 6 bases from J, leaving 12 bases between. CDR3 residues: CASSPSNGDTQYF. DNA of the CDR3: TGTGCCAGCAGTCCGTCAAACGGGGATACGCAGTATTTT.

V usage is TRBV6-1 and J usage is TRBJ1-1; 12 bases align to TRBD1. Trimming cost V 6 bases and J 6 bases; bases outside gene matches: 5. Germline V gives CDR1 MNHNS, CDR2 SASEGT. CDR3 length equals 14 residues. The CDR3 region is CASSPGQGASEAFF. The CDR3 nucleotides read TGTGCCAGCAGCCCGGGACAGGGGGCATCTGAAGCTTTCTTT.

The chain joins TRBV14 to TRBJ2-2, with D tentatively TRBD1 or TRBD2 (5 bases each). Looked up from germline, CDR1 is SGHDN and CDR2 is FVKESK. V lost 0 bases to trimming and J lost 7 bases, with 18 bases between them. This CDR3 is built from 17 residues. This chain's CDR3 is CASSQEVRGPLSGELFF. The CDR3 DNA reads TGTGCCAGCAGCCAAGAGGTCCGGGGCCCGTTAAGCGGGGAGCTGTTTTTT.

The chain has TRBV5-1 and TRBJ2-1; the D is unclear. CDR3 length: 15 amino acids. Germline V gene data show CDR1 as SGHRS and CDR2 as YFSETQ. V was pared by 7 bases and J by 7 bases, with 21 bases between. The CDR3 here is CASGPSPRLRNEQFF. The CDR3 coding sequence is TGCGCCAGCGGCCCCTCACCCCGTTTAAGGAATGAGCAGTTCTTC.

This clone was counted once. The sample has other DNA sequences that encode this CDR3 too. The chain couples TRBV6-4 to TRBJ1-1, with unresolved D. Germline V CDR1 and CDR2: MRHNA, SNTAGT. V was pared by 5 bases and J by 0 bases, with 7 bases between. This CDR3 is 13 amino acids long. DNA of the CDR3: TGTGCCAGCAGTTCCGAAATGAACACTGAAGCTTTCTTT. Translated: CASSSEMNTEAFF.

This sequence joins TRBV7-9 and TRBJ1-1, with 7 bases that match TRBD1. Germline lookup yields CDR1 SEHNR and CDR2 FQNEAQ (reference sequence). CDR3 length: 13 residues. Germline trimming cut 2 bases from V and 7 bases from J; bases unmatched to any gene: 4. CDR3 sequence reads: CASSLLGDSEAFF. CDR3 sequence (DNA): TGTGCCAGCAGCTTATTGGGGGACAGTGAAGCTTTCTTT.

CDR3 region: CASSPSGRAGDEQYF. Written as DNA, the CDR3 is TGTGCCAGCTCACCTTCTGGCAGGGCTGGGGACGAGCAGTACTTC. V gene TRBV18 combines with J gene TRBJ2-7; TRBD1 might be the D (5 bases). Germline CDR1 is KGHSH and CDR2 is LQKENI. Trimming cost V 3 bases and J 5 bases, with 17 bases left between them. The CDR3 extends over 15 amino acids. Full variable domain (missing parts from reference TRBV18 and TRBJ2-7): NAGVMQNPRHLVRRRGQEARLRCSPMKGHSHVYWYRQLPEEGLKFMVYLQKENIIDESGMPKERFSAEFPKEGPSILRIQQVVRGDSAAYFCASSPSGRAGDEQYFGPGTRLTVT.

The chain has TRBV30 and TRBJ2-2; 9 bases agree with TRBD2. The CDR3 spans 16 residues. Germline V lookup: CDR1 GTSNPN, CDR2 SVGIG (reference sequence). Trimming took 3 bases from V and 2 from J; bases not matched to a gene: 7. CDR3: CAWRTSGLANTGELFF. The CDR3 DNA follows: TGTGCCTGGAGGACCTCGGGACTAGCAAACACCGGGGAGCTGTTTTTT.

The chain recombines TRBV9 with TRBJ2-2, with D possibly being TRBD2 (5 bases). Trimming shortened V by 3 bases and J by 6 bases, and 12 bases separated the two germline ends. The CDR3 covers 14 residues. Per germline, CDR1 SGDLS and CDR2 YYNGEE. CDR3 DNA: TGTGCCAGCAGCGCAGCCAGAGGGCCCGGGGAGCTGTTTTTT. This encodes CASSAARGPGELFF.

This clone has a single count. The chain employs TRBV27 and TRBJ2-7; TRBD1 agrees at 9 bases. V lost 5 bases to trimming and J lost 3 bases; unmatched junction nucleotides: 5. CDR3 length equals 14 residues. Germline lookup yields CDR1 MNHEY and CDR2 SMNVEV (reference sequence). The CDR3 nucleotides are TGTGCCAGCAGTCACAGGGGGCAAGACTACGAGCAGTACTTC. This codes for CASSHRGQDYEQYF.

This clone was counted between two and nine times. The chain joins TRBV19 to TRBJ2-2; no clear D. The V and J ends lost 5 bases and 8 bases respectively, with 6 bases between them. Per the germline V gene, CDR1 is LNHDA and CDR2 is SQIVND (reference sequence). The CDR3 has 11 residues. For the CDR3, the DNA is TGTGCCAGTAGTCAGCTAGGGGAGCTGTTTTTT. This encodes CASSQLGELFF.

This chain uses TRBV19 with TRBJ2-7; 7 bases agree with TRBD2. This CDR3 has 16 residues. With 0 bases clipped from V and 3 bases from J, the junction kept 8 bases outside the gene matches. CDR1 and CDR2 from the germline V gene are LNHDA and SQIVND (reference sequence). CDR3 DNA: TGTGCCAGTAGTATAGACGGTCTAGCGGCTAACTACGAGCAGTACTTC. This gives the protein CASSIDGLAANYEQYF.

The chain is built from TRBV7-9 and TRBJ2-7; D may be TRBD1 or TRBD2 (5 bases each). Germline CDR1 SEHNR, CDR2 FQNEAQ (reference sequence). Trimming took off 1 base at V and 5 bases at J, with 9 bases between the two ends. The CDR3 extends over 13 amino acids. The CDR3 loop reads CASSLGRDDEQYF. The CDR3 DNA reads TGTGCCAGCAGCTTAGGCAGGGACGACGAGCAGTACTTC.

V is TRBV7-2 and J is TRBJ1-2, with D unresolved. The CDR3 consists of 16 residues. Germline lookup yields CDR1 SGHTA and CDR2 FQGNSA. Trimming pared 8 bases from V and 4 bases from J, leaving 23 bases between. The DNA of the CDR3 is TGTGCCAGCGGATCACCTACACAGACCCTTACCTATGGCTACACCTTC. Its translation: CASGSPTQTLTYGYTF.

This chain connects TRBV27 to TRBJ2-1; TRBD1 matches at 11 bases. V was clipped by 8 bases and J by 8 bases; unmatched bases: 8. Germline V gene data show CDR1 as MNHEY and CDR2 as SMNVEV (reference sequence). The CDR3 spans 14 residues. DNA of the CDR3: TGTGCCAGCGGACGGGACAGGGGGGACCATGAGCAGTTCTTC. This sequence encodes CASGRDRGDHEQFF.

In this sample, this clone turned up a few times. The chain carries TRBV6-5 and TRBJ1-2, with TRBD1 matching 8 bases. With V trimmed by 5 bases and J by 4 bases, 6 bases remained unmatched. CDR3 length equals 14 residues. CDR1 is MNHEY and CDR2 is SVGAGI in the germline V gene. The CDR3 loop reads CASSPGDRGYGYTF. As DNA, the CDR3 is TGTGCCAGCAGTCCTGGCGACAGGGGCTATGGCTACACCTTC.

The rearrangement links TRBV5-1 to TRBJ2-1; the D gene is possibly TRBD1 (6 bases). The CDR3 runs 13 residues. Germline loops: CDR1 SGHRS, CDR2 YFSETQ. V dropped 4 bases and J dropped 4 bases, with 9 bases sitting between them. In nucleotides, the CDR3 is TGCGCCAGCAGCCGAGGACAGTACAATGAGCAGTTCTTC. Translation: CASSRGQYNEQFF.

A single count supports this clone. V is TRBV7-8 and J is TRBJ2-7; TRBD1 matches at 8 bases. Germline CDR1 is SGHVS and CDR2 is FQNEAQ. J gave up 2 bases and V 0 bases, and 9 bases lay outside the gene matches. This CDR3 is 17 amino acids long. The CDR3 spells CASSLAPPDRDPYEQYF. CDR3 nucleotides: TGTGCCAGCAGCTTAGCGCCCCCGGACAGGGATCCCTACGAGCAGTACTTC.

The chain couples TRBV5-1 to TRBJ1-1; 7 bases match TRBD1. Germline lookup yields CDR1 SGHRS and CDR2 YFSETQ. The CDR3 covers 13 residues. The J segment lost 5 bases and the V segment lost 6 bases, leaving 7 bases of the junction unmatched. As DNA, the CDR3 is TGCGCCAGCACTCGAACAGGGGCGACTGAAGCTTTCTTT. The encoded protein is CASTRTGATEAFF.

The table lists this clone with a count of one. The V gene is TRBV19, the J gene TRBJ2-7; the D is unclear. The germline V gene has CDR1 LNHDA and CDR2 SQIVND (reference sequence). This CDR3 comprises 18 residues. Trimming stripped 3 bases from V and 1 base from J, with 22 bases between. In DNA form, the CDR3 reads TGTGCCAGTAGTATCTTGGGCGGACGCCGAAGTGTTTCCTACGAGCAGTACTTC. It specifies CASSILGGRRSVSYEQYF. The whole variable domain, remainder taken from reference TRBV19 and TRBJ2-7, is DGGITQSPKYLFRKEGQNVTLSCEQNLNHDAMYWYRQDPGQGLRLIYYSQIVNDFQKGDIAEGYSVSREKKESFPLTVTSAQKNPTAFYLCASSILGGRRSVSYEQYFGPGTRLTVT.

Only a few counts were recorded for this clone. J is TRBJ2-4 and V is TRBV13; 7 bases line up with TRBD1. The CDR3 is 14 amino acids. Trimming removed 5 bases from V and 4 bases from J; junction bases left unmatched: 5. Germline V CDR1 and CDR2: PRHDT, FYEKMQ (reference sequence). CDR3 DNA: TGTGCCAGCAGCACGACAGGGATTAAAAACATTCAGTACTTC. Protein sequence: CASSTTGIKNIQYF.

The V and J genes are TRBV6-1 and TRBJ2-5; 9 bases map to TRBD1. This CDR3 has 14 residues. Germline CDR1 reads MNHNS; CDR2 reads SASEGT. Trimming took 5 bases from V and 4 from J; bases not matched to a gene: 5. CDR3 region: CASSTGGQGETQYF. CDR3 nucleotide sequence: TGTGCCAGCAGTACAGGGGGACAGGGAGAGACCCAGTACTTC.

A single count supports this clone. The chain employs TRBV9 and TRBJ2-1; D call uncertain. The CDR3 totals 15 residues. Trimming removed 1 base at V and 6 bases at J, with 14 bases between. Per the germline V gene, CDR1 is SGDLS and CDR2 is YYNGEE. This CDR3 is CASSVSARTLNEQFF. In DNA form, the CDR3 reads TGTGCCAGCAGCGTAAGCGCTAGAACCCTCAATGAGCAGTTCTTC. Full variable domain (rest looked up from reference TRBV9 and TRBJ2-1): DSGVTQTPKHLITATGQRVTLRCSPRSGDLSVYWYQQSLDQGLQFLIQYYNGEERAKGNILERFSAQQFPDLHSELNLSSLELGDSALYFCASSVSARTLNEQFFGPGTRLTVL.

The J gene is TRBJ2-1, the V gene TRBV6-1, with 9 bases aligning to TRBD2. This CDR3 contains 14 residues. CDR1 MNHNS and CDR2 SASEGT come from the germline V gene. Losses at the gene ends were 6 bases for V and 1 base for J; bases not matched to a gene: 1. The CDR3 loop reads CASRTSGSYNEQFF. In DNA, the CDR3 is TGTGCCAGCAGAACTAGCGGGTCCTACAATGAGCAGTTCTTC.

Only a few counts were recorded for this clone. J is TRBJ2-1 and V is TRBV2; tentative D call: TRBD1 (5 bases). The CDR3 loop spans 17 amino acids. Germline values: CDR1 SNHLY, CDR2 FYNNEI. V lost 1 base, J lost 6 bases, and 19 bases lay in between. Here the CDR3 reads CASSEDIFGRAVNEQFF. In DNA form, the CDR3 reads TGTGCCAGCAGTGAAGATATCTTTGGCAGGGCGGTCAATGAGCAGTTCTTC.

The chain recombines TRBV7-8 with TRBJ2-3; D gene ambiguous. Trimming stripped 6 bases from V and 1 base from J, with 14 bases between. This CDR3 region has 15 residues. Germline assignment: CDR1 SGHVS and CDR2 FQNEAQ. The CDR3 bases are TGTGCCAGCAGTGGTTTCGAGTGGGGCACAGATACGCAGTATTTT. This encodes CASSGFEWGTDTQYF.

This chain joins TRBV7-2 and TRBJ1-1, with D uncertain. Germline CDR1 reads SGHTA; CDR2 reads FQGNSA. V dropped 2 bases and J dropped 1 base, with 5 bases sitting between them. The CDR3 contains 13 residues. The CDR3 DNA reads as TGTGCCAGCAGCTTAAGGGAGAACACTGAAGCTTTCTTT. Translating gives CASSLRENTEAFF.